One and the same sample provided the 22 T cell receptor beta chains below, sequenced in a study of T cells in Graves' hyperthyroidism and ophthalmopathy. The TCR beta CDR3 regions underwent amplification using RNA transcripts as the source. A set of HTBI primers served as the primers for a first-round RT-PCR of the TCR CDR3. TCRdb called the multiplex PCR reads again in MiXCR, with one record for every CDR3 protein. The table lists hundreds of thousands of distinct CDR3 sequences, 14% to 15% of them singletons, with around 13% in the top ten. Sequencing was carried out using blood. The receptors originated from a man between 18 and 35 years old with Graves' ophthalmopathy.

There are many counts of this clonotype. V gene TRBV2 combines with J gene TRBJ2-1; D perhaps matches TRBD1 (6 bases). CDR1 is SNHLY and CDR2 is FYNNEI in the germline V gene. The CDR3 totals 14 residues. V lost 3 bases and J lost 9, with 15 bases in between. CDR3 nucleotides: TGTGCCAGCAGTGATGGTGACAGGCAGGTTGAGCAGTTCTTC. This codes for CASSDGDRQVEQFF.

As to this clonotype: This may stem from a read error, because a much larger clone lies one nucleotide away. This sequence joins TRBV19 and TRBJ2-5, with 8 bases that match TRBD2. Germline assignment: CDR1 LNHDA and CDR2 SQIVND (reference sequence). This CDR3 is built from 15 residues. J lost 4 bases, V lost 3 bases, and 7 bases had no gene match. CDR3 sequence reads: CASSMDSRGGETQYF. DNA of the CDR3: TGTGCCAGTAGTATGGATAGCCGGGGGGGAGAGACCCAGTACTTC.

The CDR3 reads CASTRTGNPGELFF. The CDR3 DNA reads as TGTGCCAGCACCCGGACAGGGAATCCCGGGGAGCTGTTTTTT. The gene calls are TRBV11-2 and TRBJ2-2, with 8 bases aligning to TRBD1. J lost 6 bases, V lost 7 bases, and 7 bases had no gene match. This CDR3 has 14 amino acids. CDR1 and CDR2 (germline): SGHAT, FQNNGV.

This clonotype was counted at least ten times. The chain links TRBV6-1 to TRBJ1-4; no clear D. The CDR3 loop spans 14 amino acids. Trimming cost V 5 bases and J 0 bases, with 7 bases left between them. Germline lookup yields CDR1 MNHNS and CDR2 SASEGT. CDR3 bases: TGTGCCAGCAGTCCCTCCGCAACTAATGAAAAACTGTTTTTT. Protein product: CASSPSATNEKLFF.

This clonotype was recorded many times. The chain joins TRBV29-1 to TRBJ2-3; 11 nucleotides align to TRBD1. This CDR3 region has 14 residues. Trimming removed 6 bases from V and 4 bases from J; junction bases left unmatched: 6. The germline CDR1 and CDR2 sequences are SQVTM and ANQGSEA. The CDR3 sequence: CSVVGGQGADTQYF. The CDR3 coding sequence is TGCAGCGTAGTGGGGGGACAGGGGGCAGATACGCAGTATTTT.

This clonotype was picked up a small number of times. The V and J genes are TRBV7-3 and TRBJ2-4; D not resolved. This CDR3 spans 19 amino acids. Germline assignment: CDR1 SGHTA and CDR2 FQGTGA. Trimming shortened V by 5 bases and J by 0 bases, and 23 bases separated the two germline ends. CDR3 sequence: CASSGQPPRNPKAKNIQYF. CDR3 DNA sequence: TGTGCCAGCAGCGGGCAGCCGCCTCGGAACCCCAAAGCCAAAAACATTCAGTACTTC.

This chain joins TRBV19 and TRBJ1-1, with 9 bases that match TRBD1. The V and J ends lost 5 bases and 7 bases, in that order; junction bases with no gene match: 14. The length of the CDR3 is 16 residues. Germline assignment: CDR1 LNHDA and CDR2 SQIVND (reference sequence). The CDR3 here is CASSSGTGKFPNEAFF. CDR3 nucleotides: TGTGCCAGTAGTTCCGGGACAGGGAAGTTCCCAAATGAAGCTTTCTTT.

This clonotype was detected a few times. The chain carries TRBV24-1 and TRBJ2-3; 8 nucleotides match TRBD2. The CDR3 has 14 residues. V was clipped by 4 bases and J by 4 bases; unmatched bases: 3. CDR1 is KGHDR and CDR2 is SFDVKD in the germline V gene. The CDR3 sequence: CATSETRGADTQYF. CDR3 sequence (DNA): TGTGCCACCAGTGAAACGCGGGGGGCAGATACGCAGTATTTT.

There are a few counts of this clonotype. The chain couples TRBV27 to TRBJ1-2; 8 bases fit TRBD1. Unmatched junction bases numbered 6, after V lost 5 bases and J lost 4 bases. The CDR3 runs 14 residues. Germline V CDR1 and CDR2: MNHEY, SMNVEV (reference sequence). The DNA of the CDR3 is TGTGCCAGCAGTGGACAGGGTGGGCCCTATGGCTACACCTTC. It encodes CASSGQGGPYGYTF.

In this sample, this clonotype turned up many times. The chain joins TRBV5-5 to TRBJ1-1; D gene ambiguous. The CDR3 has 13 amino acids. Trimming removed 3 bases at V and 0 bases at J, with 6 bases between. Germline V gene lookup returns CDR1 SGHKS and CDR2 YYEKEE (reference sequence). The CDR3 DNA is TGTGCCAGCAGCTCCTACATGAACACTGAAGCTTTCTTT. Protein: CASSSYMNTEAFF.

This clonotype came up many times. This rearrangement joins TRBV6-1 to TRBJ2-3; 9 bases are shared with TRBD1. The ends lost 5 bases at V and 5 bases at J; junction bases unmatched: 8. In germline, CDR1 is MNHNS, CDR2 SASEGT. This CDR3 comprises 15 residues. CDR3 DNA: TGTGCCAGCAGTTTTACAGGGGGCGCGTTAGATACGCAGTATTTT. Its protein is CASSFTGGALDTQYF.

The table lists this clonotype with many counts. This chain uses TRBV14 with TRBJ2-3; 9 positions agree with TRBD2. Germline V gene lookup returns CDR1 SGHDN and CDR2 FVKESK. V trimming: 0 bases; J trimming: 4 bases; junction bases outside the gene matches: 11. This CDR3 is 18 amino acids long. DNA of the CDR3: TGTGCCAGCAGCCAAGAGAGGGGACTAGCCTATCCCCCAGATACGCAGTATTTT. It is translated as CASSQERGLAYPPDTQYF.

This chain links TRBV20-1 with TRBJ1-6, with D possibly being TRBD1 (6 bases). The germline V gene encodes CDR1 DFQATT and CDR2 SNEGSKA (reference sequence). This CDR3 has 15 amino acids. The V and J ends lost 6 bases and 7 bases respectively, with 19 bases between them. CDR3 residues: CSASGGGRTNSPLHF. CDR3 bases: TGCAGTGCCAGCGGAGGGGGACGGACCAATTCACCCCTCCACTTT.

This clonotype came up many times. The V call is TRBV2, the J call TRBJ2-7, with D perhaps TRBD2 (6 bases). CDR1 and CDR2 (germline): SNHLY, FYNNEI. With 2 bases removed from V and 9 bases from J, the gap between germline ends came to 14 bases. The CDR3 runs to 13 residues. The CDR3 region has the DNA TGTGCCAGCAGTGAATTCGGAGGGAATCGGCAGTACTTC. This encodes CASSEFGGNRQYF.

This clonotype showed up many times. The V gene is TRBV3-1, the J gene TRBJ2-1; 11 bases align to TRBD2. The length of the CDR3 is 15 residues. J gave up 10 bases and V 3 bases, and 8 bases lay outside the gene matches. The germline V gene has CDR1 LGHDT and CDR2 YNNKEL (reference sequence). CDR3 sequence reads: CASSHSGLAVSEQFF. DNA of the CDR3: TGTGCCAGCAGCCACTCGGGACTAGCGGTCTCGGAGCAGTTCTTC.

This clonotype was seen many times. The chain joins TRBV5-1 to TRBJ2-2, with D tentatively TRBD2 (5 bases). The length of the CDR3 is 16 residues. V lost 0 bases to trimming and J lost 7 bases, with 16 bases between them. Germline loops: CDR1 SGHRS, CDR2 YFSETQ. CDR3 coding DNA: TGCGCCAGCAGCTTGGGTGCGACGTTACGGGGCGGGGAGCTGTTTTTT. Its translation: CASSLGATLRGGELFF.

This clonotype was seen many times. The chain is built from TRBV27 and TRBJ2-7; no clear D. This CDR3 contains 17 residues. Trimming stripped 0 bases from V and 2 bases from J, with 17 bases between. Per germline, CDR1 MNHEY and CDR2 SMNVEV (reference sequence). The CDR3 here is CASSLSKPQEIPYEQYF. As DNA, the CDR3 is TGTGCCAGCAGTTTATCGAAGCCCCAGGAGATACCCTACGAGCAGTACTTC.

A word on this clonotype: This may stem from a read error, because a much larger clone lies one nucleotide away. The CDR3 coding sequence is TGTGCCAGCAGCCTCAGACAGGGGTACTATGGCTACACCTTC. Translated, it gives CASSLRQGYYGYTF. The rearrangement joins TRBV3-1 to TRBJ1-2; TRBD1 matches at 8 bases. V shed 4 bases, J shed 3 bases, and the junction held 4 bases outside the gene matches. The CDR3 loop spans 14 amino acids. CDR1 is LGHDT and CDR2 is YNNKEL in the germline V gene (reference sequence).

This chain connects TRBV2 to TRBJ1-2; 9 nucleotides line up with TRBD1. CDR1 and CDR2 (germline): SNHLY, FYNNEI. Trimming cost V 6 bases and J 6 bases; bases outside gene matches: 8. The CDR3 sequence is 14 residues long. CDR3 sequence: CASRQTGGTNGYTF. CDR3 bases: TGTGCCAGCAGACAAACAGGGGGCACCAATGGCTACACCTTC.

This clonotype came up many times. The rearrangement links TRBV15 to TRBJ2-1, with TRBD1 as a possible D gene (5 bases). Germline V gives CDR1 LNHNV, CDR2 YYDKDF (reference sequence). Trimming removed 1 base at V and 1 base at J, with 11 bases between. The CDR3 extends over 16 amino acids. The chain's CDR3 is CATSRGREGSYNEQFF. The CDR3, as DNA: TGTGCCACCAGCAGAGGCAGGGAAGGTTCCTACAATGAGCAGTTCTTC. Variable domain in full (rest from reference TRBV15 and TRBJ2-1): DAMVIQNPRYQVTQFGKPVTLSCSQTLNHNVMYWYQQKSSQAPKLLFHYYDKDFNNEADTPDNFQSRRPNTSFCFLDIRSPGLGDTAMYLCATSRGREGSYNEQFFGPGTRLTVL.

This clonotype came up a few times. This chain connects TRBV29-1 to TRBJ2-3; the match to TRBD2 covers 7 bases. Germline CDR1 is SQVTM and CDR2 is ANQGSEA. CDR3 length: 18 residues. V dropped 1 base and J dropped 0; count of bases not matched to a gene: 13. CDR3 loop: CSVEGALLSGTSTDTQYF. The CDR3 DNA sequence: TGCAGCGTTGAAGGGGCCCTTTTGAGCGGGACTAGCACAGATACGCAGTATTTT.

The chain joins TRBV27 to TRBJ2-3; D may correspond to TRBD1 or TRBD2 (6 bases each). This CDR3 has 16 residues. Trimming removed 5 bases at V and 0 bases at J, with 15 bases between. Germline lookup yields CDR1 MNHEY and CDR2 SMNVEV (reference sequence). CDR3 amino acids: CASSPRGPHSTDTQYF. CDR3 nucleotides: TGTGCCAGCAGTCCCCGGGGGCCTCACAGCACAGATACGCAGTATTTT.